This entry is about one T cell receptor (beta chain). J lost 3 bases, V lost 5 bases, and 6 bases had no gene match. Looked up from germline, CDR1 is LNHDA and CDR2 is SQIVND (reference sequence). There are 16 residues in the CDR3. The data are from a study of blood T cell repertoires in COVID-19. TCRdb's copy holds only in-frame clones and misses some; the assay was immunoSEQ multiplex PCR. The table includes some 150,000 clones, roughly 84% detected once. The TCR sequence derives from a man in his 70s with acute or convalescent COVID-19. Sequencing was performed on peripheral blood. This rearrangement joins TRBV19 to TRBJ2-1; 11 nucleotides line up with TRBD2. The chain's CDR3 is CASSQSSGGYYNEQFF. Here the CDR3 DNA reads TGTGCCAGTAGTCAGTCTAGCGGGGGGTACTACAATGAGCAGTTCTTC.